The 3 T cell receptor beta chains below come from one sample, sequenced in a study of cytomegalovirus exposure and HLA in healthy donors. Sequencing used immunoSEQ multiplex PCR; TCRdb keeps in-frame clones, though not all of them. The sample records 100,000 to 150,000 clones, around 92% being singletons. The sequencing input was PBMCs. The receptors were sampled from a young man in good health and CMV-seronegative.

This clone has just a few counts. The chain carries TRBV7-2 and TRBJ1-5, with a possible D match to TRBD1 (6 bases). Looked up from germline, CDR1 is SGHTA and CDR2 is FQGNSA. V gave up 1 base and J gave up 2 bases, with 9 bases separating them. The CDR3 extends over 15 amino acids. The CDR3 DNA reads TGTGCCAGCAGCTTAGTCTCAGGGGGCAATCAGCCCCAGCATTTT. Protein product: CASSLVSGGNQPQHF.

The chain combines TRBV4-1 with TRBJ2-7; weak D call: TRBD1 (5 bases). The CDR3 is 17 amino acids. The V gene lost 4 bases and the J gene lost 0 bases, with 19 bases spanning the gap. Germline CDR1 reads MGHRA; CDR2 reads YSYEKL. The CDR3 DNA reads as TGCGCCAGCAGCCGGAGAGACAGTACTACTAACTCCTACGAGCAGTACTTC. It specifies CASSRRDSTTNSYEQYF.

This clone was seen a single time. The chain has TRBV7-9 and TRBJ2-7; D not certain. With 1 base removed from V and 0 bases from J, the gap between germline ends came to 4 bases. Looked up from germline, CDR1 is SEHNR and CDR2 is FQNEAQ (reference sequence). The CDR3 contains 13 residues. CDR3 DNA sequence: TGTGCCAGCAGCTTAGTGAGCTCCTACGAGCAGTACTTC. Translating it yields CASSLVSSYEQYF.